The sample holds many counts of the clone carrying this TCR beta chain. Its target is not known. This sample was included in a study of neurological immune-mediated disorders. Study conclusions and caveats: Multiple sclerosis, the disease with the least TCR clonal expansion, fell below healthy controls, whereas HTLV-1-associated myelopathy showed the most.

V was trimmed by 8 bases and J by 4 bases, leaving 16 bases between them. Germline V lookup: CDR1 SQVTM, CDR2 ANQGSEA. This CDR3 comprises 13 residues. PBMCs stored at -80 C, 2 million in total, were the source of the unsorted libraries. TCRdb independently ran MiXCR on the 5' RACE reads; one entry per CDR3 protein. The table lists about 62,000 distinct CDR3 sequences, over 3.5% of them singletons, with over 2% in the top ten. The chain links TRBV29-1 to TRBJ2-3; tentatively, D is TRBD1 or TRBD2 (6 bases each). The sequenced sample consisted of PBMCs. This sequence originates from a woman aged 45 to 65 with multiple sclerosis. The CDR3 protein is CSFGGGSADTQYF. The DNA for the CDR3 is TGCAGCTTTGGAGGGGGTTCCGCAGATACGCAGTATTTT.